This T cell receptor (beta chain) is drawn from a study of human T cells and chemical hapten exposure. Study-wide background: Patients' scalps got diphenylcyclopropenone weekly throughout the approximately 25-week study.

Individual cDNA molecules each carried unique molecular identifiers attached by the library. TCRdb re-derived calls from the RACE reads in MiXCR, one entry per CDR3 protein. The sample consists of some 340,000 distinct CDR3 sequences, around 7% of them appearing once. Comments on this clonotype: Its specificity is unknown.

Time point meaning: patch test 1, 2 weeks after DPC sensitization. Regarding treatment: therapeutic diphenylcyclopropenone sensitization with weekly scalp DPC. Prior to application of each patch test, blood was drawn. Whole-study findings and limits: All donors were alopecia patients, so their immunity may differ from that of healthy people.

The receptor's source is a young woman with alopecia areata. Some clones in this sample may be carry-over from other donors' samples. The sequencing here drew on whole blood, taken in connection with sensitization to the hapten diphenylcyclopropenone (DPC).

The CDR3 is CASSRRASGRGDTQYF. The CDR3 nucleotides read TGTGCCAGCAGCCGTCGGGCTAGCGGGAGGGGAGATACGCAGTATTTT. V usage is TRBV3-1 and J usage is TRBJ2-3; TRBD2 matches 12 bases. The germline V gene has CDR1 LGHDT and CDR2 YNNKEL (reference sequence). After removal of 4 bases from V and 5 bases from J, the junction contained 7 bases not matched to a gene. The length of the CDR3 is 16 residues.